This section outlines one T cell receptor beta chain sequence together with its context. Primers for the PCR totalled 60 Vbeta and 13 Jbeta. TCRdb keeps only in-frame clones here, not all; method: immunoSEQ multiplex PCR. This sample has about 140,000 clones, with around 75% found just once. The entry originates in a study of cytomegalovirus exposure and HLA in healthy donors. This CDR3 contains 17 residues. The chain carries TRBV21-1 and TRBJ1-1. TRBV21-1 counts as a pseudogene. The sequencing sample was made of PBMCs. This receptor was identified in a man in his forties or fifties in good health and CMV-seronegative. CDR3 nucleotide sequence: TGTGCCAGCAGTTCCCCCCTGTGGCGAGGGTCTGGGACTGAAGCTTTCTTT. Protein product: CASSSPLWRGSGTEAFF.